This T cell receptor beta chain emerged from a study of technical replicates of blood from a few donors listed by TCRdb under 2017. The CDR3 holds 14 amino acids from the cysteine to the phenylalanine. Solely the CDR3 DNA is kept, with 42 bases framed from the first base. The germline V gene (reference sequence) gives CDR1 as SEHNR and CDR2 as FQNEAQ. Trimmed from V: 3 bases; trimmed from J: 3 bases; junction bases lacking a gene match: 4. This clone was recorded once. No antigen is known for it. It has no much larger one-base neighbor in the sample; base qualities were not kept. Library prep was done by the immunoSEQ multiplex PCR assay. TCRdb holds this immuneACCESS table with in-frame rearrangements only. Some clones are missing; in checked studies, unresolved V genes explain under half, and the rest has no known cause. This sample comprises 100,000 or so clones, roughly 95% of them detected only once. The ten largest make up approximately 0.2% of the sample.

The receptor was isolated from a human donor in good health. This chain is built from TRBV7-9 and TRBJ2-7, with 8 bases aligning to TRBD2. Sequences were obtained from T cells isolated from PBMCs. The DNA is TGTGCCAGCAGCTTCACTAGCGGCTACTACGAGCAGTACTTC. This is translated as CASSFTSGYYEQYF.